This record covers a single T cell receptor (beta chain). Germline CDR1 SGHTA, CDR2 FQGNSA. The CDR3 length is 13 residues. V gave up 9 bases and J gave up 1 base, with 12 bases separating them. The record originates from a study of glioma-infiltrating T cells. TCR alpha and beta CDR3 regions were amplified from RNA using iRepertoire nested multiplex PCR. TCRdb reprocessed the multiplex PCR reads with MiXCR, giving one entry per CDR3 protein. Here the sample spans more than 300,000 distinct CDR3 sequences, roughly two fifths being singletons. The chain couples TRBV7-2 to TRBJ1-1, with no clear D. The receptor was isolated from a human donor with low-grade glioma or glioblastoma, undergoing nonglioma brain surgery, or in good health (not recorded which). Sequencing used glioma tissue, nonneoplastic brain tissue, or PBMCs (not recorded which). DNA for the CDR3: TGTGCCAGTTCCGGGATAGGGAACACTGAAGCTTTCTTT. Its translation is CASSGIGNTEAFF.